The 24 T cell receptor beta chains below come from one sample, sequenced in a study of shared clonotypes between healthy human individuals. In the naive CD8 group, cells lacked CD45RO and were positively selected for CCR7, so terminally differentiated effector memory CD45RA+ cells were left out. The protocol was immunoSEQ multiplex PCR, while the TCRdb copy is restricted to in-frame clones and leaves out a portion. The sample has about 2.1 million clones; about 93% are singletons. The material sequenced was naive CD8+ T cells from PBMCs. The receptors shown here come from a man in his late teens or twenties in good health. Some clones in this sample may be carry-over from other donors' samples.

Worth noting for this clone: This sample also contains other DNA sequences that code for the same CDR3. The rearrangement links TRBV9 to TRBJ2-3, with 7 bases lining up with TRBD2. The CDR3 loop spans 13 amino acids. The germline gives CDR1 SGDLS, CDR2 YYNGEE. V shed 2 bases and J 4 bases; nucleotides not matched to a gene: 1. The chain's CDR3 is CASSVGGADTQYF. Here the CDR3 DNA reads TGTGCCAGCAGCGTTGGGGGGGCAGATACGCAGTATTTT.

Concerning this clone itself: The sample carries other DNA sequences with the same CDR3. The chain recombines TRBV27 with TRBJ1-4, with D uncertain. V was trimmed by 4 bases and J by 7 bases, leaving 4 bases between them. The germline gives CDR1 MNHEY, CDR2 SMNVEV (reference sequence). There are 11 residues in the CDR3. The chain's CDR3 is CASSYGEKLFF. The CDR3 coding sequence is TGTGCCAGCAGTTACGGTGAAAAACTGTTTTTT.

The V call is TRBV16, the J call TRBJ2-1; D is unresolved. The CDR3 length is 13 residues. In germline, CDR1 is KGHSY, CDR2 FQNENV. Trimming left V 2 bases short and J 7 bases short, with 9 bases between. The CDR3 loop reads CASSQLDPNEQFF. CDR3 coding DNA: TGTGCCAGCAGCCAACTGGACCCAAATGAGCAGTTCTTC. Together with reference TRBV16 and TRBJ2-1, the CDR3 gives the full variable domain: GEEVAQTPKHLVRGEGQKAKLYCAPIKGHSYVFWYQQVLKNEFKFLISFQNENVFDETGMPKERFSAKCLPNSPCSLEIQATKLEDSAVYFCASSQLDPNEQFFGPGTRLTVL.

This chain uses TRBV7-2 with TRBJ2-3; 7 bases agree with TRBD2. Germline-derived CDR1 and CDR2 are SGHTA and FQGNSA. The ends lost 2 bases at V and 6 bases at J; junction bases unmatched: 14. This CDR3 is built from 17 residues. In DNA form, the CDR3 reads TGTGCCAGCAGCTTACCCGTACTGGCGGGAGCCGGGGATACGCAGTATTTT. Amino acids: CASSLPVLAGAGDTQYF.

CDR3 in amino acids: CASSLIGRETQYF. The CDR3 region has the DNA TGTGCCAGCAGCTTAATAGGTCGGGAGACCCAGTACTTC. The V gene is TRBV7-9, the J gene TRBJ2-5; D is undetermined. V was cut by 2 bases and J by 5 bases, with 9 bases left in between. Germline V gene data show CDR1 as SEHNR and CDR2 as FQNEAQ (reference sequence). The CDR3 covers 13 residues.

This clone occurred once. V is TRBV14 and J is TRBJ1-2; the match to TRBD1 covers 8 bases. J lost 8 bases, V lost 5 bases, and 13 bases had no gene match. Germline V gene sequence: CDR1 SGHDN, CDR2 FVKESK. The CDR3 has 15 amino acids. The CDR3: CASSARPGQGKGYTF. The CDR3, as DNA: TGTGCCAGCAGCGCCCGTCCCGGACAGGGAAAAGGCTACACCTTC.

The genes are TRBV19 and TRBJ2-2, with no clear D. CDR3 length: 13 amino acids. Germline CDR1 and CDR2: LNHDA and SQIVND (reference sequence). V lost 2 bases to trimming and J lost 9 bases, with 10 bases between them. DNA of the CDR3: TGTGCCAGTAGTATAAATCCCCCTCGGGAGCTGTTTTTT. This sequence encodes CASSINPPRELFF.

The chain is built from TRBV9 and TRBJ2-1; 7 bases align to TRBD2. V shed 2 bases and J 4 bases; nucleotides not matched to a gene: 6. The CDR3 has 15 residues. The germline V gene has CDR1 SGDLS and CDR2 YYNGEE. The CDR3 region is CASSVRAGKYNEQFF. DNA of the CDR3: TGTGCCAGCAGCGTGAGAGCGGGGAAATACAATGAGCAGTTCTTC.

This clone was counted only a few times. The sample holds other DNA sequences that translate to the same CDR3. This chain joins TRBV6-5 and TRBJ1-4; D gene uncertain. Germline CDR1 and CDR2: MNHEY and SVGAGI. The CDR3 length is 13 residues. Trimming stripped 2 bases from V and 6 bases from J, with 7 bases between. This CDR3 reads CASSYSGYEKLFF. Here the CDR3 DNA reads TGTGCCAGCAGTTACAGTGGTTATGAAAAACTGTTTTTT.

The chain couples TRBV5-6 to TRBJ2-7; D is undetermined. The germline CDR1 and CDR2 sequences are SGHDT and YYEEEE. The CDR3 is 12 residues long. The V and J ends lost 3 bases and 7 bases respectively, with 11 bases between them. The CDR3 here is CASSWAREEQYF. The CDR3 DNA is TGTGCCAGCAGCTGGGCACGTGAAGAGCAGTACTTC.

J is TRBJ2-1 and V is TRBV4-2; 9 bases are a match to TRBD1. Germline CDR1 and CDR2: LGHNA and YNFKEQ. The CDR3 is 16 residues long. Unmatched junction bases numbered 17, after V lost 10 bases and J lost 7 bases. CDR3 sequence reads: CATGLRTGDVGNEQFF. The CDR3 DNA sequence: TGTGCCACCGGACTACGGACAGGGGACGTTGGGAATGAGCAGTTCTTC.

The chain combines TRBV19 with TRBJ1-5; D perhaps matches TRBD1 (6 bases). This CDR3 contains 13 residues. Germline V gene lookup returns CDR1 LNHDA and CDR2 SQIVND (reference sequence). Between the trimmed V and J ends, which lost 8 bases and 10 bases, there was a span of 18 bases. The CDR3 loop is CASGQLFREPQHF. The CDR3 DNA follows: TGTGCCAGTGGACAGTTATTTAGAGAACCCCAGCATTTT.

The chain carries TRBV10-3 and TRBJ2-7; D gene unclear. This CDR3 has 16 amino acids. V lost 0 bases, J lost 2 bases, and 14 bases lay in between. The germline V gene has CDR1 ENHRY and CDR2 SYGVKD. The CDR3 region is CAISESIVALTYEQYF. The CDR3 nucleotides read TGTGCCATCAGTGAGTCGATTGTAGCCCTAACCTACGAGCAGTACTTC.

The count of this clone is one. This chain uses TRBV27 with TRBJ1-2; 7 nucleotides line up with TRBD1. V gave up 2 bases and J gave up 4 bases; unmatched junction bases: 4. This CDR3 has 14 amino acids. Germline V lookup: CDR1 MNHEY, CDR2 SMNVEV (reference sequence). The CDR3 DNA reads TGTGCCAGCAGTTTAAACGACAGGGTCTATGGCTACACCTTC. Its protein product is CASSLNDRVYGYTF.

DNA for the CDR3: TGTGCCAGCAGCGCTTTCAGGGGGCGCTCCTACGAGCAGTACTTC. Translating it yields CASSAFRGRSYEQYF. This chain connects TRBV5-4 to TRBJ2-7, with TRBD1 matching 8 bases. The CDR3 extends over 15 amino acids. Germline V gives CDR1 SGHNT, CDR2 YYREEE (reference sequence). J lost 0 bases, V lost 4 bases, and 6 bases had no gene match.

This chain uses TRBV11-2 with TRBJ1-1; D is perhaps TRBD1 (5 bases). V was pared by 11 bases and J by 0 bases, with 10 bases between. Per germline, CDR1 SGHAT and CDR2 FQNNGV. The CDR3 has 12 residues. DNA of the CDR3: TGTGCCGCCGGGACTCTGAACACTGAAGCTTTCTTT. Its protein is CAAGTLNTEAFF.

This clone showed up just once. CDR3 nucleotides: TGTGCCAGCAGCTTGATTTTGGGCACTGAAGCTTTCTTT. This encodes CASSLILGTEAFF. The chain recombines TRBV5-5 with TRBJ1-1; D is undetermined. Germline CDR1 and CDR2: SGHKS and YYEKEE (reference sequence). The V gene lost 1 base and the J gene lost 4 bases, with 8 bases spanning the gap. The CDR3 runs 13 residues.

A single count supports this clone. The CDR3 bases are TGTGCCAGCAGCCCACTAGGGGCCCCCCTCTCTGGAAACACCATATATTTT. It specifies CASSPLGAPLSGNTIYF. This chain links TRBV9 with TRBJ1-3, with a tentative D call TRBD1 (5 bases). Trimming stripped 4 bases from V and 0 bases from J, with 17 bases between. Germline lookup yields CDR1 SGDLS and CDR2 YYNGEE. The CDR3 has 17 amino acids. Drawing the rest from reference TRBV9 and TRBJ1-3, the complete variable domain is DSGVTQTPKHLITATGQRVTLRCSPRSGDLSVYWYQQSLDQGLQFLIQYYNGEERAKGNILERFSAQQFPDLHSELNLSSLELGDSALYFCASSPLGAPLSGNTIYFGEGSWLTVV.

This chain uses TRBV7-3 with TRBJ2-4; D is ambiguous. Trimming pared 2 bases from V and 4 bases from J, leaving 15 bases between. The CDR3 is 16 amino acids. From germline, CDR1 is SGHTA and CDR2 FQGTGA. The CDR3, as DNA: TGTGCCAGCAGCTTACGGGCCGCGACGGAGAAAAACATTCAGTACTTC. Its translation is CASSLRAATEKNIQYF.

In its sample, this clone was seen many times. This chain connects TRBV10-3 to TRBJ1-2; 7 bases fit TRBD1. The CDR3 is 14 amino acids. Germline V gene sequence: CDR1 ENHRY, CDR2 SYGVKD. V was clipped by 2 bases and J by 9 bases; unmatched bases: 9. The CDR3 here is CAISEAPGDSSYTF. CDR3 coding DNA: TGTGCCATCAGTGAGGCCCCGGGGGACAGCAGCTACACCTTC.

This clone has just a few counts. This sequence joins TRBV5-6 and TRBJ2-7; 9 bases map to TRBD1. This CDR3 is built from 18 residues. J was trimmed by 0 bases and V by 5 bases; bases with no gene match: 15. Germline V CDR1 and CDR2: SGHDT, YYEEEE. In nucleotides, the CDR3 is TGTGCCAGCAGAATCCTGACAGTTGGGACAGGGAGCTCCTACGAGCAGTACTTC. Protein: CASRILTVGTGSSYEQYF.

The chain carries TRBV11-2 and TRBJ2-4; TRBD2 matches at 7 bases. The J segment lost 8 bases and the V segment lost 5 bases, leaving 15 bases of the junction unmatched. Germline loops: CDR1 SGHAT, CDR2 FQNNGV. This CDR3 contains 16 residues. DNA of the CDR3: TGTGCCAGCAGCCTCCCCGGGGCAGGGAGGGGACACATTCAGTACTTC. This sequence encodes CASSLPGAGRGHIQYF.

This rearrangement joins TRBV27 to TRBJ2-7, with 8 nucleotides matching TRBD1. The germline gives CDR1 MNHEY, CDR2 SMNVEV (reference sequence). V trimming: 2 bases; J trimming: 3 bases; junction bases outside the gene matches: 12. This CDR3 is built from 17 residues. CDR3 amino acids: CASSLTPGGNIGYEQYF. The CDR3 DNA reads as TGTGCCAGCAGTTTAACCCCAGGGGGCAATATCGGCTACGAGCAGTACTTC.

This chain uses TRBV29-1 with TRBJ2-1, with 14 nucleotides matching TRBD2. The CDR3 is made up of 17 amino acids. Germline lookup yields CDR1 SQVTM and CDR2 ANQGSEA. V shed 7 bases, J shed 3 bases, and the junction held 11 bases outside the gene matches. The chain's CDR3 is CSGTGLAGVFGYNEQFF. In DNA form, the CDR3 reads TGCAGCGGGACGGGACTAGCGGGAGTATTTGGCTACAATGAGCAGTTCTTC.